A selection of T cell receptor beta chains follows, all from one sample in a study of T-cell reconstitution after alpha-beta-depleted transplantation in children. One entry per CDR3 protein, called by TCRdb with MiXCR from the PCR reads. Among 200,000 to 250,000 distinct CDR3 sequences listed, 9.7% were seen once. Sequencing was performed on PBMCs from the stem cell graft donor, taken from the stem cell graft. Receptors originate from a human donor who donated a stem cell graft to a child with SCID. The conserved cysteine and the conserved F or W are not part of the CDR3 here.

J gene | V gene | CDR3 protein
TRBJ1-4 | TRBV15 | ATSRGDTPGEKLF
TRBJ1-2 | TRBV13 | ASSGRTKVVGNYGYT
TRBJ2-7 | TRBV5-1 | ASSLETYQYEQY
TRBJ2-7 | TRBV12-3/TRBV12-4 | ASSPGQGASSYEQY
TRBJ2-5 | TRBV5-1 | ASSVIVSETQY
TRBJ2-3 | TRBV20-1 | SARGGGALDVRSTDTQY
TRBJ2-3 | TRBV20-1 | SAGDRVVDTQY
TRBJ2-1 | TRBV24-1 | ATRPPSWMWVNEQF
TRBJ2-1 | TRBV12-3/TRBV12-4 | ASSPLGGDLERQF
TRBJ2-4 | TRBV10-3 | AISEQPGQGLKNIQY
TRBJ2-1 | TRBV7-9 | ASTRGQGGYNEQF
TRBJ1-1 | TRBV7-2 | ASSLDGGEDTEAF
TRBJ2-3 | TRBV7-9 | ASSLIGGGRAKDTQY
TRBJ1-2 | TRBV12-3/TRBV12-4 | ASSLAGASYGYT
TRBJ1-2 | TRBV15 | ATSDYEDGYT
TRBJ2-7 | TRBV5-1 | ASSLAGTNFYEQY
TRBJ1-5 | TRBV20-1 | SAQRGDQPQH
TRBJ1-2 | TRBV27 | ASSLADRRDGYT
TRBJ2-7 | TRBV29-1 | SVARGAEQY
TRBJ2-7 | TRBV20-1 | SARGTSAPDPYEQY
TRBJ2-4 | TRBV5-6 | ASSWGGPQNIQY
TRBJ1-5 | TRBV21-1 | ASSGGRGVSQPQH
TRBJ2-3 | TRBV5-4 | ASSHGLSSEDTQY
TRBJ2-4 | TRBV20-1 | SAARLAGAQHIQY
TRBJ1-1 | TRBV20-1 | SARGGDKPNTEAF
TRBJ2-1 | TRBV20-1 | SAPSAGGYNEQF
TRBJ1-2 | TRBV20-1 | SARGNINYGYT
TRBJ2-3 | TRBV13 | ASSLNKGLTDTQY
TRBJ1-2 | TRBV6-1 | ASSPQTNYGYT
TRBJ1-1 | TRBV20-1 | SAREPNSGNTEAF